This T cell receptor (beta chain) was obtained from a study of identical twins (dated by TCRdb to between 2015 and 2016). Background for the entire study: To test whether fetal clonotypes persist, the study used deep sequencing on TCR alpha and beta repertoires from monozygotic twins, unrelated adults of various ages, and cord blood. Replicate twin experiments were performed at different times using different library preparation protocols to rule out contamination. What the research found in general, with its limitations: Fewer insertions were carried by abundant cord blood beta clonotypes, a similar but weaker trend appeared in young adult naive repertoires, and no such trend appeared in memory repertoires. Invariant T cells such as MAIT and iNKT could partly confound zero-insertion analyses, though diverse VJ usage argued against this for most clonotypes. Because the same donors could not be followed over many years, the conclusions depended on cross-sectional statistical analysis. Recombination models systematically underestimated out-of-frame TCR alpha sharing in monozygotic twins but agreed with sharing between unrelated individuals. Compared with coincidental sharing between unrelated individuals, out-of-frame TCR alpha sequences shared between twins showed an excess of sequences with low generation probability. In beta out-of-frame sequences, excess twin sharing was weaker, because having fewer shared sequences lowered the signal-to-noise ratio.

Libraries were built with 5' RACE. The data were produced on an Illumina HiSeq 2000. Template switching added a universal primer binding site, and the final cDNA carried a unique molecular identifier that allowed TCR cDNA molecules to be counted accurately. First-strand cDNA for TCR alpha and beta chains was synthesized from specific primers in the conserved constant-segment region. To control for contamination, every cDNA library carried two barcodes: a SMART-Mk sample barcode plus Illumina barcodes. Two successive PCR steps introduced TruSeq adapter sequences along with Illumina sample barcodes. Sequencing of the TCR alpha and beta cDNA libraries was done on the Illumina HiSeq platform using custom primers. The paper's data handling went like this. MiGEC processed the raw reads to extract unique molecular identifiers, while MiXCR was used to determine the CDR3 positions. For each individual, recombination models were inferred using an EM algorithm with the repgenHMM and IGoR tools. Shared clonotype analysis was performed with the tcR package in R, normalizing sharing by the product of cloneset sizes. To study raw recombination without the effects of thymic and clonal selection, out-of-frame nonproductive sequences were analyzed. In-frame beta chains were kept once TCRdb had trimmed the public reads at Q25 with fastp and called clones with MiXCR. CDR3 protein sequences are deduplicated, and each keeps its most common genes and DNA. The authors' filters were not applied to this entry. In this sample the table shows around 370,000 distinct CDR3 sequences, approximately 8.8% of which occur a single time. The ten largest clones add up to 8.5% to 10% of the sample.

Every donor was a healthy Caucasian. The researchers also sequenced three unrelated adults who were not twins: a male aged 18 to 29, a male aged 50 to 59, and a female aged 50 to 59. Miltenyi CD45RO+ enrichment and human naive T-cell isolation kits were used to isolate memory (CD45RO+) and naive T cells from PBMC. This clonotype was observed many times. Its antigen target is currently unknown. Per-nucleotide qualities are absent, and no much larger clonotype sits a single base away. Material: naive T cells sorted from blood. The label giving this sample's cell subset or site can be read as: cells isolated with a human naive T-cell isolation kit. The clonotype comes from a woman aged 45-60 years in good health.

For the CDR3, the sequence is CASTDLAFQETQYF. The DNA sequence follows: TGTGCCAGCACCGATTTGGCCTTTCAAGAGACCCAGTACTTC. Recombination linked TRBV5-5 to TRBJ2-5, with an unclear D gene assignment. The junction carries 14 bases between V and J, which are trimmed by 6 bases and 2 bases respectively. The CDR3 runs 14 amino acids, cysteine and phenylalanine included. The only DNA kept is the CDR3, 42 bases in frame from the first base. Via the germline V gene (reference sequence), CDR1 is SGHKS and CDR2 YYEKEE.